This entry describes one T cell receptor beta chain. Its antigen is currently unknown. This CDR3 region has 16 residues. J lost 4 bases, V lost 0 bases, and 6 bases had no gene match. Germline-derived CDR1 and CDR2 are MNHEY and SMNVEV (reference sequence). This sample is drawn from a study of monozygotic twins with cystic fibrosis. Study-wide results and caveats: Unrelated CF individuals shared fewer identical clonotypes than monozygotic CF twins. The repertoire was suggested to be naive-dominated, clonality median around 0.0089. In this small cohort, shared CDR3 numbers showed no association with age, concordance or disease severity. Co-twins had the most similar V usage for 13 of 16 pairs, J for 8.

TCRdb keeps only in-frame clones here, not all; method: immunoSEQ multiplex PCR. The table includes about 36,000 clones, under 90% detected once. This receptor was obtained from a girl aged 2-9 years with cystic fibrosis. Sample: blood. The chain recombines TRBV27 with TRBJ1-3; 7 bases line up with TRBD1. CDR3 residues: CASSLSGTDLGNTIYF. The CDR3 bases are TGTGCCAGCAGTTTATCGGGGACAGATCTCGGAAACACCATATATTTT.